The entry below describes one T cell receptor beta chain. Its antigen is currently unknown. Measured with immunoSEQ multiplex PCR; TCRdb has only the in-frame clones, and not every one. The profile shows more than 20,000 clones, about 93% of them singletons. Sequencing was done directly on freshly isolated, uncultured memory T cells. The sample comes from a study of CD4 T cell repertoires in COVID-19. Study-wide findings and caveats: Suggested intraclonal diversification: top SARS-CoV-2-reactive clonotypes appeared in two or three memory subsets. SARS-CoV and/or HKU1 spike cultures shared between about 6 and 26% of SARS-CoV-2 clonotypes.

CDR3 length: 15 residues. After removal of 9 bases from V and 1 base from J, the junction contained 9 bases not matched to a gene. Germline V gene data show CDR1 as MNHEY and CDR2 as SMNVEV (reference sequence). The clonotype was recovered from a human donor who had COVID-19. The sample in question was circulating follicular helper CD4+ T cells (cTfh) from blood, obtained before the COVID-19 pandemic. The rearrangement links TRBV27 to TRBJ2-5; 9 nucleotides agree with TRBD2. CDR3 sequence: CASRGGSGGQETQYF. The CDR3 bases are TGTGCCAGTAGAGGGGGTAGCGGGGGCCAAGAGACCCAGTACTTC.